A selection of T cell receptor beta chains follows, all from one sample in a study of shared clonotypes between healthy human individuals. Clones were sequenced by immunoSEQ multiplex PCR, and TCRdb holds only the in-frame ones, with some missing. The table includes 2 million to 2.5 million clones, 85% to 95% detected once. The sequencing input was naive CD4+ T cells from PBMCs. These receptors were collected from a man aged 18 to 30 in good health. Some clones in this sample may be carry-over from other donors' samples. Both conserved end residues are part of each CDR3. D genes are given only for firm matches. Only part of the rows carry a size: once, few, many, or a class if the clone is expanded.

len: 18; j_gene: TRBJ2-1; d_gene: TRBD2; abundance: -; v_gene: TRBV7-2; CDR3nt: TGTGCCAGCAGCACTCCCAGGGGAGGCGGGAGGTCACCCAATGAGCAGTTCTTC; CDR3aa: CASSTPRGGGRSPNEQFF
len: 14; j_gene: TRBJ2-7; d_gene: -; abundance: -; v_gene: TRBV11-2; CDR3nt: TGTGCCAGCAGCTTTACCCACGGAGCCTACGAGCAGTACTTC; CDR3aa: CASSFTHGAYEQYF
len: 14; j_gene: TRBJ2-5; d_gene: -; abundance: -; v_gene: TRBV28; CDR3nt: TGTGCCAGCAGTCCCAGGACGGCACAAGAGACCCAGTACTTC; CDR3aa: CASSPRTAQETQYF
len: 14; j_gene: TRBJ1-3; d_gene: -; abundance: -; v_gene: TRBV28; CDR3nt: TGTGCCAGCAGTTTATTGGGGGGGAGAAACACCATATATTTT; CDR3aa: CASSLLGGRNTIYF
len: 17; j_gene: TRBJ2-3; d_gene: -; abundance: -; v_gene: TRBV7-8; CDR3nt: TGTGCCAGCAGCCCCCCTTGGGGGGTGGGGTCGGGGGATACGCAGTATTTT; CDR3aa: CASSPPWGVGSGDTQYF
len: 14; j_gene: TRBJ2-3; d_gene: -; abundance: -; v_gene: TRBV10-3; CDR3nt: TGTGCCATCAGTGTCCAGGGGGGTAGAGATACGCAGTATTTT; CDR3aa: CAISVQGGRDTQYF
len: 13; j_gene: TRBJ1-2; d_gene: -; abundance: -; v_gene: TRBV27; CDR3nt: TGTGCCAGCAGCCGAGCGCAGGGCTATGGCTACACCTTC; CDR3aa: CASSRAQGYGYTF
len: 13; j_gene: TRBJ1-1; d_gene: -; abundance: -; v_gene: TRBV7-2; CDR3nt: TGTGCCAGCAGCGAGGGTCGTAACACTGAAGCTTTCTTT; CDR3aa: CASSEGRNTEAFF
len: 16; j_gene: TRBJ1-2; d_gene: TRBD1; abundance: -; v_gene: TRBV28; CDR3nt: TGTGCCAGCAGTTTAGGGACAGGGACCGGGATCTATGGCTACACCTTC; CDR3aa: CASSLGTGTGIYGYTF
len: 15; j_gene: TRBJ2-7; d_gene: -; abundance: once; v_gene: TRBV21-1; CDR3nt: TGTGCCAGCAGCAATGGGGGGCGCGGGGTGGACGAGCAGTACTTC; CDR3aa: CASSNGGRGVDEQYF
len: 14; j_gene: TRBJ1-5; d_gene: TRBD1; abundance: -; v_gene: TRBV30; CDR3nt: TGTGCCTGGGGGACAGGGATGAGTAGGCAGCCCCAGCATTTT; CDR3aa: CAWGTGMSRQPQHF
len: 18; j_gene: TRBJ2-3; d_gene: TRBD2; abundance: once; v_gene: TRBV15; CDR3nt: TGTGCCACCAGCAGAGATCTTTCCGCGGGAGGGAGCACAGATACGCAGTATTTT; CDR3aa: CATSRDLSAGGSTDTQYF
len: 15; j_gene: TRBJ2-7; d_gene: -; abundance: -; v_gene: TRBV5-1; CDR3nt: TGCGCCAGCAGCTTTAGCGGTACCCACTCCTACGAGCAGTACTTC; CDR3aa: CASSFSGTHSYEQYF
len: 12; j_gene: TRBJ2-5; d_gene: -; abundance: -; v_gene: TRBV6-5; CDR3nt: TGTGCCAGCAGTTACGGCCAAGAGACCCAGTACTTC; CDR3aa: CASSYGQETQYF
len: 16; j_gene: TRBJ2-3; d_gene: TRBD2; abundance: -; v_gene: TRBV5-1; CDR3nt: TGCGCCAGCAGCTTGGAAGCGGGAGTCCTCACAGATACGCAGTATTTT; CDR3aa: CASSLEAGVLTDTQYF
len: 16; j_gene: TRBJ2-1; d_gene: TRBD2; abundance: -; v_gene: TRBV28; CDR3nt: TGTGCCAGCAGTTTCGGGGGGAGGCCCCCAATTAGTAGGCAGTTCTTC; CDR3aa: CASSFGGRPPISRQFF
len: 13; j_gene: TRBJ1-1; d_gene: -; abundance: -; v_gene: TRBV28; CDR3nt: TGTGCCAGCAGTTACGAACAGTACACTGAAGCTTTCTTT; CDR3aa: CASSYEQYTEAFF
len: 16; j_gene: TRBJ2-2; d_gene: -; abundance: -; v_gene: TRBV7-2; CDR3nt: TGTGCCAGCAGCTTAGCGGGGACATCCGTCACCGGGGAGCTGTTTTTT; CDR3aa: CASSLAGTSVTGELFF
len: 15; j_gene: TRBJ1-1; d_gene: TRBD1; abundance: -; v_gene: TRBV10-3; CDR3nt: TGTGCCATCAGTGGAGGCGGACAGGGGGTTACTGAAGCTTTCTTT; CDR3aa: CAISGGGQGVTEAFF
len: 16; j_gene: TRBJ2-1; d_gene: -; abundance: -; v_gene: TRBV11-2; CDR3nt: TGTGCCAGCAGCTTATGGTCAGGGTATTCCTACAATGAGCAGTTCTTC; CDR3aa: CASSLWSGYSYNEQFF
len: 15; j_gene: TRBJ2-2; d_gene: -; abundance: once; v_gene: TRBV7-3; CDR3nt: TGTGCCAGCAGCTCATCCCCCACGAACACCGGGGAGCTGTTTTTT; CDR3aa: CASSSSPTNTGELFF
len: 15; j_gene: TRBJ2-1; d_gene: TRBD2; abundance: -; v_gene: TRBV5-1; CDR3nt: TGCGCCAGCAGTTACGGACTAGCGGGAGGTAATGAGCAGTTCTTC; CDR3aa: CASSYGLAGGNEQFF
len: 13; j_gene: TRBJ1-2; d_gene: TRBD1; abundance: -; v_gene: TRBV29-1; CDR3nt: TGCAGCGTTGCTAGGACAGGGGGCCGTGGCTACACCTTC; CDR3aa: CSVARTGGRGYTF
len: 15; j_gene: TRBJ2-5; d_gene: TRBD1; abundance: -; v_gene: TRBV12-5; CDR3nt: TGTGCTAGTGGTCAGGGGACAGGGGGCCAAGAGACCCAGTACTTC; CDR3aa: CASGQGTGGQETQYF
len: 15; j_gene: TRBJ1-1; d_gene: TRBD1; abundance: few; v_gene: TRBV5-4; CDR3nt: TGTGCCAGCAGCGCCGAGACAGGGAGGAACACTGAAGCTTTCTTT; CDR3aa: CASSAETGRNTEAFF
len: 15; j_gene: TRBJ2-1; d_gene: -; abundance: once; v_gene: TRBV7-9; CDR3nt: TGTGCCAGCAGCTTAGAACGGGACACCTACAATGAGCAGTTCTTC; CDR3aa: CASSLERDTYNEQFF
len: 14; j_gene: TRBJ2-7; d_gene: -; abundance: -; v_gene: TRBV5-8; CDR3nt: TGTGCCAGCAGCTTTCGCAGCAGCCCCTACGAGCAGTACTTC; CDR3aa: CASSFRSSPYEQYF
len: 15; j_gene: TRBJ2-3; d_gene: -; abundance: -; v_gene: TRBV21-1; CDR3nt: TGTGCCAGCGGGCCACCGGGACAGATCACAGATACGCAGTATTTT; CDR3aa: CASGPPGQITDTQYF
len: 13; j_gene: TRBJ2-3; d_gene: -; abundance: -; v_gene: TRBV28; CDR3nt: TGTGCCAGCAGTTTCCCGGGAACAGATACGCAGTATTTT; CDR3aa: CASSFPGTDTQYF
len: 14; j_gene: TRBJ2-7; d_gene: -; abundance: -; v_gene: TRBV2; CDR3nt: TGTGCCAGCAGTTATAGCCGGGGGTGGGACGAGCAGTACTTC; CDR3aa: CASSYSRGWDEQYF
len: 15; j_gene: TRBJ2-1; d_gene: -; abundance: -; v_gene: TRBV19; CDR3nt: TGTGCCAGTAGTATTTTGGGCGGAACCTACAATGAGCAGTTCTTC; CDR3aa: CASSILGGTYNEQFF
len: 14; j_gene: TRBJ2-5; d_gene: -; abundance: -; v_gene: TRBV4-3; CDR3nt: TGCGCCACCTCTAGAGGCCTCGCGGGTGAGACCCAGTACTTC; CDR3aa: CATSRGLAGETQYF
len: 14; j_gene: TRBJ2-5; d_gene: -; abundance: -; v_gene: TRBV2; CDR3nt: TGTGCCAGCATGGTCTTCGGGCACCAAGAGACCCAGTACTTC; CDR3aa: CASMVFGHQETQYF
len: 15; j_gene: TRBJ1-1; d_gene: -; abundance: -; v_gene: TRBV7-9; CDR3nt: TGTGCCAGCAGCTTAGCCCTGACAGTGAACACTGAAGCTTTCTTT; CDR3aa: CASSLALTVNTEAFF
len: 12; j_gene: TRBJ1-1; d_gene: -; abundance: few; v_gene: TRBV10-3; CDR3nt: TGTGCCATCAGTGGTCGGACAGCAGAAGCTTTCTTT; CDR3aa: CAISGRTAEAFF
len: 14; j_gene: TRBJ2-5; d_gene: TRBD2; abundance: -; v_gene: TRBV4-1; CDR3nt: TGCGCCAGCAGCCAAGTAACTAGCGTGGAGACCCAGTACTTC; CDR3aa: CASSQVTSVETQYF
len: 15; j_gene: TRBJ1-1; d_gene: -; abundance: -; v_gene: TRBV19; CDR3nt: TGTGCCAGTAGTAACCTTGGTAGCATGAACACTGAAGCTTTCTTT; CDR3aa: CASSNLGSMNTEAFF
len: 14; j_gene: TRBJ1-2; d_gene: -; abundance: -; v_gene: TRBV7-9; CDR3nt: TGTGCCAGCAGCCCGAGGGGGGAAGACTATGGCTACACCTTC; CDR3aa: CASSPRGEDYGYTF
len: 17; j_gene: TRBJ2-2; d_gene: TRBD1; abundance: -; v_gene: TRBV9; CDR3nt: TGTGCCAGCAGCGGAGGCCAGGGGGCGTTGGGAACCGGGGAGCTGTTTTTT; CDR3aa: CASSGGQGALGTGELFF
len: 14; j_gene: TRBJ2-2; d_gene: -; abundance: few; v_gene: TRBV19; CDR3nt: TGTGCCAGTAGTATAGTAGACCTTACCGGGGAGCTGTTTTTT; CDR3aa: CASSIVDLTGELFF
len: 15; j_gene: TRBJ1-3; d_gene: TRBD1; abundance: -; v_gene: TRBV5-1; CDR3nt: TGCGCCAGCAGCTTGGAGGGGGCCTCGGGAAACACCATATATTTT; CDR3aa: CASSLEGASGNTIYF
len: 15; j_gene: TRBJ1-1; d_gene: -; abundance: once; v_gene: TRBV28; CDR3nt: TGTGTCTGCGGGAGGAATGGGGGCGGGAACACTGAAGCTTTCTTT; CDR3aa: CVCGRNGGGNTEAFF
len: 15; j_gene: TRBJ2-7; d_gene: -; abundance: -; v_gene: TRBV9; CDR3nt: TGTGCCAGCAGCGTAGCTCCGGGGCCCTCCTACGAGCAGTACTTC; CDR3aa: CASSVAPGPSYEQYF
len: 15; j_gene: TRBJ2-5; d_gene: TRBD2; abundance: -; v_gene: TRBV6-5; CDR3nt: TGTGCCAGCAGTTCTGGCGGGGGGAATCAAGAGACCCAGTACTTC; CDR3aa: CASSSGGGNQETQYF
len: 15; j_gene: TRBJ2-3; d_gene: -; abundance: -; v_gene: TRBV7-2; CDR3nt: TGTGCCAGCAGGATTAGGGGAGATGGCACAGATACGCAGTATTTT; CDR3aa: CASRIRGDGTDTQYF
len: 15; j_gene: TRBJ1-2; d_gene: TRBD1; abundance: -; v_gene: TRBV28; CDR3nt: TGTGCCAGCAGTTTAACAGGGGTCAGGGACTATGGCTACACCTTC; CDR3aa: CASSLTGVRDYGYTF
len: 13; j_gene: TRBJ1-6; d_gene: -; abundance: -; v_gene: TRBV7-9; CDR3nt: TGTGCCAGCAGCTTGGATGGGGAGTCACCCCTCCACTTT; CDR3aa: CASSLDGESPLHF
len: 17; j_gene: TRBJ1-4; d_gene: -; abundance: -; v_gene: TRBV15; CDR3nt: TGTGCCACCAGCAGAAACCCCGTCGGGGCGGGGGGGGAAAAACTGTTTTTT; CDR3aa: CATSRNPVGAGGEKLFF
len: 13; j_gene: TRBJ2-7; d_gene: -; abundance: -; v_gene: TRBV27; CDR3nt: TGTGCCAGCTACGACGGGGAGACCTACGAGCAGTACTTC; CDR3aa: CASYDGETYEQYF
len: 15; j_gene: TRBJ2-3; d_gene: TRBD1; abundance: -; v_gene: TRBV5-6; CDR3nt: TGTGCCAGCAGTAGGCAGGGGGCCGGCACAGATACGCAGTATTTT; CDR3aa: CASSRQGAGTDTQYF
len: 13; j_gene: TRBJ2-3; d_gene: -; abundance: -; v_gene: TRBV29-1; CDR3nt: TGCAGCGTTGAGGGCAGGGCAACAGATACGCAGTATTTT; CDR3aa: CSVEGRATDTQYF
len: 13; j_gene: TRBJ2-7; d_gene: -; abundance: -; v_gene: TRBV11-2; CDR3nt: TGTGCCAGCAGCACGACAGGTGGCTACGAGCAGTACTTC; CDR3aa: CASSTTGGYEQYF
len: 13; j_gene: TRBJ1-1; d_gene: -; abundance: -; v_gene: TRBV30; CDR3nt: TGTGCCTGGAGTGTAATATGGCCGACTGGAGCTTTCTTT; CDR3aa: CAWSVIWPTGAFF
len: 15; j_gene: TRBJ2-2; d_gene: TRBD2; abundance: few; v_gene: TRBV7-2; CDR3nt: TGTGCCAGCAGCGCTATAGCGGGAGACACCGGGGAGCTGTTTTTT; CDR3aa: CASSAIAGDTGELFF
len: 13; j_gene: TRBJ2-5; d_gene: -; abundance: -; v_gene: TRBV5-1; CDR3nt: TGCGCCAGCAGTCTGGGAGCCCAAGAGACCCAGTACTTC; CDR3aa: CASSLGAQETQYF
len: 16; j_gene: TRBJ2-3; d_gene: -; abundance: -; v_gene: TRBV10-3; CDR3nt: TGTGCCATCAGTGAGTCTGACGACGGAGCGAGAGATACGCAGTATTTT; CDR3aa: CAISESDDGARDTQYF
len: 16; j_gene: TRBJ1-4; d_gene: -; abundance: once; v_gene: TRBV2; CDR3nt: TGTGCCAGCAGGTTGACAGGAGTGTCAACTAATGAAAAACTGTTTTTT; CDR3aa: CASRLTGVSTNEKLFF
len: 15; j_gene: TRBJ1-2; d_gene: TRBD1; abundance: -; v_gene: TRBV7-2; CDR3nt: TGTGCCAGCAGCTTAAGGACAGGGGGCCTGTATGGCTACACCTTC; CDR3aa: CASSLRTGGLYGYTF
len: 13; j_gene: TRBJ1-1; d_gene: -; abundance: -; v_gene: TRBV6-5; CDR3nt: TGTGCCAGCAGCCCTTTCCAAGCGACTGAAGCTTTCTTT; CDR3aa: CASSPFQATEAFF